This T cell receptor beta chain derives from a study of long-term antiretroviral therapy in people with HIV. Version v3.0 of the immunoSEQ assay ran at survey level. Clones were read by immunoSEQ multiplex PCR, and TCRdb kept only the in-frame ones, dropping some. The data show around 25,000 clones, with about 76% seen just once and 16% held by the top ten. The CDR3 runs 16 residues. Germline V gene data show CDR1 as SGHNT and CDR2 as YYREEE (reference sequence). V trimming: 2 bases; J trimming: 5 bases; junction bases outside the gene matches: 5. The TCR was taken from a young woman with HIV. The sample consisted of unsorted PBMCs, taken at the start of antiretroviral therapy, before treatment. The chain is built from TRBV5-4 and TRBJ2-2; 11 bases align to TRBD1. The CDR3 nucleotides read TGTGCCAGCAGCTTAGGACAGGGGGCGAGGACCGGGGAGCTGTTTTTT. Amino acid sequence: CASSLGQGARTGELFF.